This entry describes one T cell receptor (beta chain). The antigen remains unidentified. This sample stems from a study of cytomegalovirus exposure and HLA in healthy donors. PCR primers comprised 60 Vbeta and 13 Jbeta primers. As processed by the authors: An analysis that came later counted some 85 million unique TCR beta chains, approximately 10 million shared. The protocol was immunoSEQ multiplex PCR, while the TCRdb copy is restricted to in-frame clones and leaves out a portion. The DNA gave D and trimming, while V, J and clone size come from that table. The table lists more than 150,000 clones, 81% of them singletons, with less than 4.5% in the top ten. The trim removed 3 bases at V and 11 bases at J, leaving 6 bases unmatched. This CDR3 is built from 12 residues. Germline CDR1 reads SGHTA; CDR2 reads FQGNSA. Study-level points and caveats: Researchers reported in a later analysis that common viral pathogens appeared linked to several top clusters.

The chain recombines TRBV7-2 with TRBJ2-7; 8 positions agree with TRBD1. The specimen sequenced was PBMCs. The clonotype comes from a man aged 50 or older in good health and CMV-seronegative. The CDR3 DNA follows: TGTGCCAGCAGCTTTGGGACAGGCTTGAAGTACTTC. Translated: CASSFGTGLKYF.